This T cell receptor beta chain was profiled in a study of control samples from healthy donors and cancer patients. TCRdb keeps only in-frame clones here, not all; method: immunoSEQ multiplex PCR. Among 90,000 to 110,000 clones listed, 83% were seen once. This CDR3 is 16 amino acids long. Losses at the gene ends were 0 bases for V and 4 bases for J; bases not matched to a gene: 5. Germline V gives CDR1 LGHNA, CDR2 YNFKEQ. The sequenced material came from blood. This chain connects TRBV4-2 to TRBJ2-1, with 8 bases that match TRBD2. This clonotype originated in a woman between 50 and 59 years old in good health. CDR3 loop: CASSQDLRGGYNEQFF. CDR3 nucleotide sequence: TGTGCCAGCAGCCAAGATCTCCGGGGGGGTTACAATGAGCAGTTCTTC.